One sample yielded the 5 T cell receptor beta chains listed below, sequenced in a study of tumor-infiltrating lymphocytes in primary liver carcinoma. The source of the blood RNA was unsorted whole blood, and germline DNA was extracted as well. A constant-region primer served to make TCR beta cDNA from approximately 490 ng total RNA. Generation of the TCR beta libraries relied on three nested multiplex PCR rounds using slightly modified ARM-PCR. TRBV1-TRBV30 forward primers paired with a C-beta reverse primer drove the first two PCR rounds, around 9 cycles each. One entry per CDR3 protein, called by TCRdb with MiXCR from the multiplex PCR reads. The sample holds 300,000 to 400,000 distinct CDR3 sequences, more than 55% seen once. Input material: peripheral blood. The receptors were gathered from a man aged 35 to 55 with primary liver carcinoma and hepatitis B virus infection.

The gene calls are TRBV30 and TRBJ2-1; TRBD2 matches at 8 bases. Germline V gene sequence: CDR1 GTSNPN, CDR2 SVGIG (reference sequence). V dropped 2 bases and J dropped 3; count of bases not matched to a gene: 12. This CDR3 has 17 residues. The CDR3 nucleotides read TGTGCCTGGAGTACCCTGACTAGCGAGGAGAACTACAATGAGCAGTTCTTC. This codes for CAWSTLTSEENYNEQFF.

Turning to this clonotype: A much bigger clone sits one base away, suggesting this may be a read error. J is TRBJ2-3 and V is TRBV12-3 or TRBV12-4, with D tentatively TRBD2 (5 bases). V was clipped by 7 bases and J by 1 base, with 15 bases between them. This CDR3 spans 15 amino acids. As DNA, the CDR3 is TGTGCCAGCAACCGAGGGTCTCGAGGCACAGATACGCAGTATTTT. Protein product: CASNRGSRGTDTQYF.

The chain links TRBV28 to TRBJ1-3, with unresolved D. Trimming removed 8 bases at V and 0 bases at J, with 11 bases between. The CDR3 is made up of 14 amino acids. The germline V gene encodes CDR1 MDHEN and CDR2 SYDVKM. The CDR3 loop is CASWTVSSGNTIYF. The CDR3 nucleotides are TGTGCCAGCTGGACGGTGAGCTCTGGAAACACCATATATTTT.

A word on this clonotype: Compared with germline, one end of the junction differs, possibly owing to a read error. The chain carries TRBV10-3 and TRBJ2-1; a possible D gene is TRBD1 (6 bases). CDR3 size: 12 residues. CDR1 ENHRY and CDR2 SYGVKD come from the germline V gene. The DNA of the CDR3 is TGTGTCATCAGTGACCCACAGGGTGAGCAGTTCTTC. Protein product: CVISDPQGEQFF.

About this clonotype itself: An end of the junction does not agree with germline; a read error may underlie this. V is TRBV4-3 and J is TRBJ2-7; 8 nucleotides match TRBD1. The germline gives CDR1 LGHNA, CDR2 YSLEER. The CDR3 has 15 amino acids. The CDR3 bases are TGCGCCAGCAGCCAGTTAACAGGGGGTCTTTCGGAGCAGTGCTTC. This translates into CASSQLTGGLSEQCF.